Below, 10 T cell receptor beta chains from the same sample are listed, as sequenced in a study of vaccination and CD4 T cells after COVID-19. Indicated time point: late sampling 161 to 241 days after vaccination in three convalescent patients. Treatment indicated: approximately nine-day PBMC culture with coronavirus spike peptide pools or control peptides (ViraFEST assay). Researchers used the Oncomine TCR Beta short-read assay to sequence DNA from cultured CD4+ T cells. TCRdb used MiXCR to reprocess the PCR reads, holding one entry per CDR3 protein. The sample consists of 25,000 to 30,000 distinct CDR3 sequences, less than 45% of them appearing once. Antigens for these TCRs are unknown. Source: CD4+ T cells from blood, cultured in vitro, taken about 7 months after SARS-CoV-2 vaccination. These receptors were obtained from a human donor who had recovered from COVID-19.

The chain carries TRBV15 and TRBJ2-7; D is unresolved. CDR1 is LNHNV, CDR2 YYDKDF, per germline (reference sequence). The length of the CDR3 is 14 residues. Deletions cut 0 bases from V and 6 bases from J, with 12 bases between. In nucleotides, the CDR3 is TGTGCCACCAGCAGAGACCAAGGAACTGTCGAGCAGTACTTC. Translation gives CATSRDQGTVEQYF.

This clonotype was seen a handful of times. The rearrangement joins TRBV7-6 to TRBJ2-5; 7 bases line up with TRBD2. V was clipped by 2 bases and J by 4 bases; unmatched bases: 10. Germline lookup yields CDR1 SGHVS and CDR2 FNYEAQ. This CDR3 contains 16 residues. CDR3 bases: TGTGCCAGCAGCTTAACGGGCGGGAGATTGAGAGAGACCCAGTACTTC. Its protein is CASSLTGGRLRETQYF.

A word on this clonotype: An end of the junction differs from the germline gene, which may be a read error. This CDR3 is CAISALGRSSDYDYTF. CDR3 sequence (DNA): TGTGCCATCAGTGCTTTGGGTCGATCATCGGACTATGACTACACCTTC. The chain is built from TRBV10-3 and TRBJ1-2; D gene unclear. Germline V gives CDR1 ENHRY, CDR2 SYGVKD. This CDR3 is 16 amino acids long.

This clonotype was seen a handful of times. The chain employs TRBV28 and TRBJ1-2; D not resolved. Trimming left V 3 bases short and J 5 bases short, with 7 bases between. CDR3 length: 12 amino acids. Germline CDR1 MDHEN, CDR2 SYDVKM. The CDR3 coding sequence is TGTGCCAGCAGTTTCCGGGGATATGGCTACACCTTC. Its translation is CASSFRGYGYTF.

The chain combines TRBV25-1 with TRBJ1-2, with TRBD1 matching 10 bases. Germline lookup yields CDR1 MGHDK and CDR2 SYGVNS. Trimming at V came to 3 bases and at J to 1 base, leaving 5 bases not matched to a gene. The CDR3 is made up of 16 amino acids. The CDR3 bases are TGTGCCAGCAGTGAGGACAGGGGGGGAGGTAACTATGGCTACACCTTC. Residues: CASSEDRGGGNYGYTF.

The rearrangement uses TRBV27 and TRBJ1-1, with D unresolved. This CDR3 contains 13 residues. Trimming left V 7 bases short and J 1 base short, with 10 bases between. The V gene's germline CDR1 is MNHEY and CDR2 SMNVEV (reference sequence). DNA for the CDR3: TGTGCCAGCATGGGGTCGGGGAACACTGAAGCTTTCTTT. Translated: CASMGSGNTEAFF.

This clonotype was found a few times. This sequence joins TRBV20-1 and TRBJ2-1; 12 bases are a match to TRBD2. This CDR3 comprises 15 residues. Germline-derived CDR1 and CDR2 are DFQATT and SNEGSKA (reference sequence). V lost 5 bases, J lost 8 bases, and 10 bases stayed unmatched. CDR3 sequence: CSAGRLAGVHHEQFF. DNA of the CDR3: TGCAGTGCTGGCCGACTAGCGGGAGTTCATCATGAGCAGTTCTTC.

This chain links TRBV20-1 with TRBJ2-7; 10 bases map to TRBD2. With 6 bases clipped from V and 3 bases from J, the junction kept 8 bases outside the gene matches. The CDR3 totals 14 residues. The germline V gene has CDR1 DFQATT and CDR2 SNEGSKA (reference sequence). The DNA for the CDR3 is TGCAGTGCCACCGTAGCGGGAGGTATCTACGAGCAGTACTTC. Its translation is CSATVAGGIYEQYF.

Relative to its sample, this clonotype is medium-sized. This chain connects TRBV19 to TRBJ2-3; D is undetermined. The CDR3 length is 11 residues. Germline CDR1 and CDR2: LNHDA and SQIVND (reference sequence). V lost 5 bases and J 2 bases, leaving 2 bases between the germline ends. CDR3 sequence reads: CASSHTDTQYF. DNA of the CDR3: TGTGCCAGTAGTCACACAGATACGCAGTATTTT. Drawing the rest from reference TRBV19 and TRBJ2-3, the complete variable domain is DGGITQSPKYLFRKEGQNVTLSCEQNLNHDAMYWYRQDPGQGLRLIYYSQIVNDFQKGDIAEGYSVSREKKESFPLTVTSAQKNPTAFYLCASSHTDTQYFGPGTRLTVL.

A few counts support this clonotype. The chain carries TRBV20-1 and TRBJ1-1; D remains ambiguous. The CDR3 runs 12 residues. V lost 0 bases and J 7 bases, leaving 9 bases between the germline ends. The germline V gene has CDR1 DFQATT and CDR2 SNEGSKA (reference sequence). DNA of the CDR3: TGCAGTGCTAGAGATCGGGCGGTTGAAGCTTTCTTT. Translating gives CSARDRAVEAFF.